These T cell receptor beta chains were read from a single sample in a study of T cells after posttransplantation cyclophosphamide. The assay was immunoSEQ multiplex PCR, and TCRdb's table has in-frame clones only and misses some. The sample contains fewer than 11,000 clones, none of them singletons. Here the sequenced sample was PBMCs, taken after allogeneic stem cell transplant with posttransplant cyclophosphamide. These receptors all stem from a female patient aged 40-49 years who received an allogeneic stem cell transplant from a related donor, was CMV-positive, and had no GVHD. Some T cells may be the graft donor's. The CDR3 runs from the conserved cysteine through the conserved F or W. Each record gives: CDR3 protein, CDR3 DNA, D gene, V gene, clone size, J gene. A D gene is named only where the DNA matches it firmly. Clone size, where shown, is once, few, many, or a class for clones that have expanded.

CATSRGTGGNEQFF TGTGCCACCAGCAGGGGGACAGGGGGAAATGAGCAGTTCTTC TRBD1 TRBV15 many TRBJ2-1
CASSSFIAGGVQYF TGTGCCAGCAGTTCGTTCATAGCGGGGGGCGTGCAGTACTTC TRBD2 TRBV6-6 many TRBJ2-7
CASGRAGGSNEQFF TGTGCCAGCGGACGGGCGGGGGGATCCAATGAGCAGTTCTTC TRBD2 TRBV7-9 many TRBJ2-1
CASKPRQGGIGGNTIYF TGTGCCAGCAAACCCCGGCAGGGGGGAATAGGTGGAAACACCATATATTTT TRBD1 TRBV2 many TRBJ1-3
CASSFGQGTAYEQYF TGTGCCAGTAGTTTCGGACAGGGGACGGCATACGAGCAGTACTTC TRBD1 TRBV9 many TRBJ2-7
CASSAGQGQNQPQHF TGTGCCAGCAGTGCCGGACAGGGCCAGAATCAGCCCCAGCATTTT TRBD1 TRBV6-1 many TRBJ1-5
CASSDSGTSHLYEQYF TGTGCCAGCAGCGATTCCGGGACAAGCCACCTCTACGAGCAGTACTTC NA TRBV11-1 many TRBJ2-7
CASSPESITNTEAFF TGTGCCAGCAGCCCAGAGTCCATTACGAACACTGAAGCTTTCTTT NA TRBV7-3 NA TRBJ1-1
CASSCTQCYGYTF TGTGCCAGCAGTTGTACACAGTGCTATGGCTACACCTTC NA TRBV6-6 many TRBJ1-2
CASSQERLDGYTF TGTGCCAGCAGCCAAGAGAGACTGGATGGCTACACCTTC NA TRBV4-2 few TRBJ1-2
CASSLNYRGRSPLHF TGTGCCAGCAGTTTGAATTACAGGGGTCGCTCACCCCTCCACTTT TRBD1 TRBV12-3/TRBV12-4 many TRBJ1-6
CASSRRTGRSAGELFF TGTGCCAGCAGCCGCCGGACAGGGAGGTCGGCCGGGGAGCTGTTTTTT TRBD1 TRBV7-9 many TRBJ2-2
CASSSPLTGGPRSTEAFF TGTGCCAGCAGTTCCCCCTTGACAGGGGGCCCTCGTTCCACTGAAGCTTTCTTT TRBD1 TRBV28 many TRBJ1-1
CAISGGRANTGELFF TGTGCCATCAGTGGGGGCCGGGCGAACACCGGGGAGCTGTTTTTT NA TRBV10-3 many TRBJ2-2
CASSLARRAGGLMDTQYF TGTGCCAGCAGCTTAGCGCGTCGAGCGGGGGGGCTGATGGATACGCAGTATTTT TRBD2 TRBV7-8 few TRBJ2-3
CASSEQQGGGNQPQHF TGTGCCAGCAGTGAACAACAGGGGGGGGGCAATCAGCCCCAGCATTTT TRBD1 TRBV2 NA TRBJ1-5
CASRSRTGDTYEQYF TGTGCCAGCAGATCCCGGACAGGAGATACCTACGAGCAGTACTTC TRBD1 TRBV27 many TRBJ2-7
CASSLGTWDSNTGELFF TGTGCCAGCAGCTTGGGCACCTGGGACTCGAACACCGGGGAGCTGTTTTTT NA TRBV5-6 NA TRBJ2-2
CASSLGLGNIQYF TGTGCCAGTAGTTTGGGACTAGGGAACATTCAGTACTTC TRBD2 TRBV19 many TRBJ2-4
CASSQVGTHSPLHF TGCGCCAGCAGCCAAGTCGGGACACATTCACCCCTCCACTTT NA TRBV4-3 many TRBJ1-6
CASSSGGQGSNEQYF TGTGCCAGCAGCTCTGGGGGACAGGGATCCAACGAGCAGTACTTC TRBD1 TRBV28 many TRBJ2-7
CASSPLRTSVLGDTQYF TGTGCCAGCTCACCCCTTCGGACTAGCGTATTAGGAGATACGCAGTATTTT TRBD2 TRBV18 many TRBJ2-3
CASSLGDRGVREQYF TGTGCCAGCAGCTTGGGGGACAGGGGGGTTCGGGAGCAGTACTTC TRBD1 TRBV4-2 NA TRBJ2-7
CASSPVETGRGYTF TGTGCCAGCTCTCCTGTCGAGACAGGTCGGGGCTACACCTTC NA TRBV18 many TRBJ1-2
CASSVGIGGYGYTF TGTGCCAGCAGCGTAGGGATTGGAGGGTATGGCTACACCTTC NA TRBV9 many TRBJ1-2
CASSEQVRARAFF TGTGCCAGCAGTGAACAGGTGAGGGCTCGGGCTTTCTTT NA TRBV6-1 many TRBJ1-1
CASSLRGQGRIGELFF TGTGCCAGCAGCTTAAGGGGGCAGGGCCGGATCGGGGAGCTGTTTTTT TRBD1 TRBV7-2 many TRBJ2-2
CASSSGTGVIAFF TGTGCCAGCAGCTCCGGGACAGGGGTGATAGCTTTCTTT TRBD1 TRBV7-8 many TRBJ1-1
CASSETLAGVGYSTGELFF TGTGCCAGCAGTGAAACTCTAGCGGGGGTTGGCTACAGTACCGGGGAGCTGTTTTTT TRBD2 TRBV25-1 NA TRBJ2-2
CASSFSRLGQGNQPQHF TGTGCCAGCAGTTTCTCGCGGTTGGGACAAGGCAATCAGCCCCAGCATTTT NA TRBV12-3/TRBV12-4 NA TRBJ1-5
CASSVDPQQGIKAEAFF TGTGCCAGCAGCGTAGACCCCCAACAGGGGATCAAGGCTGAAGCTTTCTTT TRBD1 TRBV9 many TRBJ1-1
CASSLQDYSGNTIYF TGTGCCAGCAGCTTACAGGACTACTCTGGAAACACCATATATTTT NA TRBV7-2 many TRBJ1-3
CASSHRTGNSNQPQHF TGCGCCAGCAGTCACCGGACAGGGAATAGCAATCAGCCCCAGCATTTT TRBD1 TRBV23-1 many TRBJ1-5
CASSEGDRGIVQFF TGTGCCAGCAGTGAAGGTGACAGGGGTATCGTGCAGTTCTTC TRBD1 TRBV25-1 many TRBJ2-1
CASSYWQGPGANVLTF TGTGCCAGCAGTTATTGGCAGGGTCCCGGGGCCAACGTCCTGACTTTC NA TRBV6-5 many TRBJ2-6